Listed below are T cell receptor beta chains from one sample, sequenced in a study of cytomegalovirus exposure and HLA in healthy donors. Only in-frame clones appear in the TCRdb table, and some are missing; sequencing was by immunoSEQ multiplex PCR. The data contain approximately 86,000 clones, over 70% of them singletons. Sequenced: PBMCs. The receptors here all came from a man aged 40-49 years in good health and CMV-seronegative. CDR3s include the opening cysteine and the closing phenylalanine or tryptophan. The order of the fields is V gene, clone size, D gene, J gene, CDR3 protein, CDR3 DNA. D genes are given only for firm matches. Rows give clone size only sometimes, using once, few, many, or a class for an expanded clone.

v_gene: TRBV7-8
abundance: few
d_gene: NA
j_gene: TRBJ1-4
CDR3aa: CASSFGPGEKLFF
CDR3nt: TGTGCCAGCAGCTTCGGCCCCGGGGAAAAACTGTTTTTT

v_gene: TRBV28
abundance: NA
d_gene: NA
j_gene: TRBJ2-7
CDR3aa: CASSLYGGPYF
CDR3nt: TGTGCCAGCAGTTTATACGGGGGACCGTACTTC

v_gene: TRBV27
abundance: NA
d_gene: NA
j_gene: TRBJ1-1
CDR3aa: CASSFYSNTEAFF
CDR3nt: TGTGCCAGCAGTTTTTACAGTAACACTGAAGCTTTCTTT

v_gene: TRBV9
abundance: once
d_gene: TRBD1
j_gene: TRBJ2-6
CDR3aa: CASSVEKGGASGANVLTF
CDR3nt: TGTGCCAGCAGCGTAGAAAAAGGGGGCGCCTCGGGGGCCAACGTCCTGACTTTC

v_gene: TRBV5-1
abundance: NA
d_gene: NA
j_gene: TRBJ2-6
CDR3aa: CASSPIQGFGANVLTF
CDR3nt: TGCGCCAGCAGCCCCATACAGGGATTTGGGGCCAACGTCCTGACTTTC

v_gene: TRBV27
abundance: NA
d_gene: TRBD1
j_gene: TRBJ2-5
CDR3aa: CASKGTEETQYF
CDR3nt: TGTGCCAGCAAGGGGACAGAAGAGACCCAGTACTTC

v_gene: TRBV7-3
abundance: NA
d_gene: NA
j_gene: TRBJ2-1
CDR3aa: CASSLAREVNEQFF
CDR3nt: TGTGCCAGCAGCTTAGCTCGCGAAGTCAATGAGCAGTTCTTC

v_gene: TRBV19
abundance: NA
d_gene: TRBD2
j_gene: TRBJ2-5
CDR3aa: CASNSGGPVGQETQYF
CDR3nt: TGTGCCAGTAACAGCGGGGGGCCGGTAGGGCAAGAGACCCAGTACTTC

v_gene: TRBV4-2
abundance: NA
d_gene: NA
j_gene: TRBJ1-2
CDR3aa: CASSHPTENYGYTF
CDR3nt: TGTGCCAGCAGCCACCCGACGGAGAACTATGGCTACACCTTC

v_gene: TRBV19
abundance: few
d_gene: NA
j_gene: TRBJ2-5
CDR3aa: CASSNTGSQETQYF
CDR3nt: TGTGCCAGTAGTAACACAGGATCCCAAGAGACCCAGTACTTC

v_gene: TRBV27
abundance: NA
d_gene: NA
j_gene: TRBJ2-7
CDR3aa: CASSLEGTLLYEQYF
CDR3nt: TGTGCCAGCAGTTTAGAGGGGACACTTCTCTACGAGCAGTACTTC

v_gene: TRBV25-1
abundance: NA
d_gene: TRBD1
j_gene: TRBJ2-7
CDR3aa: CASSVTGTDNSYEQYF
CDR3nt: TGTGCCAGCAGCGTTACCGGGACAGATAATTCCTACGAGCAGTACTTC

v_gene: TRBV7-2
abundance: NA
d_gene: TRBD2
j_gene: TRBJ2-5
CDR3aa: CASSLGGGGGETQYF
CDR3nt: TGTGCCAGCAGCTTAGGGGGGGGAGGTGGGGAGACCCAGTACTTC

v_gene: TRBV6-5
abundance: NA
d_gene: NA
j_gene: TRBJ2-3
CDR3aa: CASSYSWGTSTDTQYF
CDR3nt: TGTGCCAGCAGTTACTCGTGGGGGACTAGCACAGATACGCAGTATTTT

v_gene: TRBV7-2
abundance: NA
d_gene: NA
j_gene: TRBJ1-1
CDR3aa: CASSSPDRFLNTEAFF
CDR3nt: TGTGCCAGCAGCTCTCCTGACAGATTTCTGAACACTGAAGCTTTCTTT

v_gene: TRBV19
abundance: NA
d_gene: TRBD2
j_gene: TRBJ2-1
CDR3aa: CASSIERGRSYNEQFF
CDR3nt: TGTGCCAGTAGTATAGAGCGGGGGAGAAGCTACAATGAGCAGTTCTTC

v_gene: TRBV7-2
abundance: NA
d_gene: NA
j_gene: TRBJ2-5
CDR3aa: CASSFNQGREETQYF
CDR3nt: TGTGCCAGCAGCTTCAACCAGGGAAGGGAAGAGACCCAGTACTTC

v_gene: TRBV30
abundance: NA
d_gene: NA
j_gene: TRBJ1-1
CDR3aa: CAWSLSRNTEAFF
CDR3nt: TGTGCCTGGAGTCTCTCGAGGAACACTGAAGCTTTCTTT

v_gene: TRBV7-7
abundance: once
d_gene: TRBD2
j_gene: TRBJ2-1
CDR3aa: CASSPRLAGRDEQFF
CDR3nt: TGTGCCAGCAGCCCCCGACTAGCGGGTCGGGATGAGCAGTTCTTC

v_gene: TRBV10-3
abundance: NA
d_gene: TRBD1
j_gene: TRBJ2-3
CDR3aa: CAISGPTGVTDTQYF
CDR3nt: TGTGCCATCAGTGGGCCAACAGGGGTTACAGATACGCAGTATTTT

v_gene: TRBV28
abundance: NA
d_gene: TRBD1
j_gene: TRBJ1-5
CDR3aa: CATVRDRGFQPQHF
CDR3nt: TGTGCCACCGTCCGGGACAGGGGGTTTCAGCCCCAGCATTTT

v_gene: TRBV5-1
abundance: NA
d_gene: NA
j_gene: TRBJ1-4
CDR3aa: CASSETGTTNEKLFF
CDR3nt: TGCGCCAGCAGCGAAACAGGAACAACTAATGAAAAACTGTTTTTT

v_gene: TRBV7-3
abundance: NA
d_gene: NA
j_gene: TRBJ2-1
CDR3aa: CASSPLTGDSYNEQFF
CDR3nt: TGTGCCAGCAGCCCCTTGACAGGAGATTCTTACAATGAGCAGTTCTTC

v_gene: TRBV9
abundance: NA
d_gene: NA
j_gene: TRBJ2-3
CDR3aa: CASSVLPSTDTQYF
CDR3nt: TGTGCCAGCAGCGTACTCCCTAGCACAGATACGCAGTATTTT

v_gene: TRBV5-1
abundance: NA
d_gene: NA
j_gene: TRBJ1-6
CDR3aa: CASSVGRTKGSPLHF
CDR3nt: TGCGCCAGCAGCGTGGGACGGACGAAGGGGTCACCCCTCCACTTT

v_gene: TRBV7-9
abundance: NA
d_gene: NA
j_gene: TRBJ2-2
CDR3aa: CASSLSFVHDTGELFF
CDR3nt: TGTGCCAGCAGCTTGAGCTTCGTTCACGACACCGGGGAGCTGTTTTTT

v_gene: TRBV13
abundance: NA
d_gene: NA
j_gene: TRBJ2-7
CDR3aa: CASSYWDTGTYEQYF
CDR3nt: TGTGCCAGCAGCTACTGGGACACCGGGACCTACGAGCAGTACTTC

v_gene: TRBV5-6
abundance: few
d_gene: NA
j_gene: TRBJ2-7
CDR3aa: CASSLSPYEQYF
CDR3nt: TGTGCCAGCAGCTTGTCTCCCTACGAGCAGTACTTC

v_gene: TRBV9
abundance: few
d_gene: NA
j_gene: TRBJ2-7
CDR3aa: CASSVTDGTYEQYF
CDR3nt: TGTGCCAGCAGCGTAACAGACGGAACCTACGAGCAGTACTTC

v_gene: TRBV29-1
abundance: NA
d_gene: TRBD2
j_gene: TRBJ2-3
CDR3aa: CSVEERGVDTQYF
CDR3nt: TGCAGCGTTGAAGAGCGGGGGGTAGATACGCAGTATTTT

v_gene: TRBV13
abundance: NA
d_gene: NA
j_gene: TRBJ1-4
CDR3aa: CASSLQREKLFF
CDR3nt: TGTGCCAGCAGCTTACAGCGTGAAAAACTGTTTTTT

v_gene: TRBV6-4
abundance: few
d_gene: TRBD2
j_gene: TRBJ2-3
CDR3aa: CASSENGGGSTDTQYF
CDR3nt: TGTGCCAGCAGTGAAAACGGGGGGGGAAGCACAGATACGCAGTATTTT

v_gene: TRBV21-1
abundance: NA
d_gene: NA
j_gene: TRBJ1-2
CDR3aa: CASSTLLTGGTSNYGYTF
CDR3nt: TGTGCCAGCAGCACTCTACTAACAGGGGGAACATCAAACTATGGCTACACCTTC

v_gene: TRBV18
abundance: NA
d_gene: TRBD1
j_gene: TRBJ2-3
CDR3aa: CASRDRGGIDTQYF
CDR3nt: TGTGCCAGTCGGGACAGGGGAGGAATAGATACGCAGTATTTT

v_gene: TRBV4-3
abundance: NA
d_gene: NA
j_gene: TRBJ1-5
CDR3aa: CASSQGTGNQPQHF
CDR3nt: TGCGCCAGCAGCCAAGGAACAGGGAATCAGCCCCAGCATTTT

v_gene: TRBV6-6
abundance: NA
d_gene: TRBD1
j_gene: TRBJ1-2
CDR3aa: CASSPDREIYGYTF
CDR3nt: TGTGCCAGCAGTCCCGACAGGGAAATCTATGGCTACACCTTC

v_gene: TRBV7-6
abundance: NA
d_gene: TRBD1
j_gene: TRBJ1-5
CDR3aa: CASSLDGTENQPQHF
CDR3nt: TGTGCCAGCAGCTTAGACGGGACAGAAAATCAGCCCCAGCATTTT

v_gene: TRBV27
abundance: NA
d_gene: TRBD1
j_gene: TRBJ2-7
CDR3aa: CASKDRDRAEGYF
CDR3nt: TGTGCCAGCAAGGACCGGGACAGGGCCGAAGGGTACTTC

v_gene: TRBV28
abundance: NA
d_gene: NA
j_gene: TRBJ2-7
CDR3aa: CASRGWTASYEQYF
CDR3nt: TGTGCCAGCAGGGGTTGGACAGCCTCCTACGAGCAGTACTTC

v_gene: TRBV7-9
abundance: NA
d_gene: TRBD2
j_gene: TRBJ2-1
CDR3aa: CASSSSGGPNEQFF
CDR3nt: TGTGCCAGCAGCTCTAGCGGGGGGCCCAATGAGCAGTTCTTC

v_gene: TRBV7-9
abundance: NA
d_gene: NA
j_gene: TRBJ1-5
CDR3aa: CAGASGNQPQHF
CDR3nt: TGTGCGGGGGCGAGTGGCAATCAGCCCCAGCATTTT

v_gene: TRBV27
abundance: NA
d_gene: TRBD1
j_gene: TRBJ2-7
CDR3aa: CASSRTDRVPYEQYF
CDR3nt: TGTGCCAGCAGCCGGACTGACAGGGTGCCTTACGAGCAGTACTTC

v_gene: TRBV28
abundance: NA
d_gene: TRBD1
j_gene: TRBJ2-7
CDR3aa: CASSKLDRGYEQYF
CDR3nt: TGTGCCAGCAGCAAATTGGACAGGGGCTACGAGCAGTACTTC

v_gene: TRBV2
abundance: NA
d_gene: NA
j_gene: TRBJ1-2
CDR3aa: CASSEVPSNYGYTF
CDR3nt: TGTGCCAGCAGTGAAGTTCCATCTAACTATGGCTACACCTTC

v_gene: TRBV15
abundance: NA
d_gene: NA
j_gene: TRBJ1-2
CDR3aa: CATSRGGGTGGYTF
CDR3nt: TGTGCCACCAGCAGAGGGGGCGGTACAGGGGGCTACACCTTC